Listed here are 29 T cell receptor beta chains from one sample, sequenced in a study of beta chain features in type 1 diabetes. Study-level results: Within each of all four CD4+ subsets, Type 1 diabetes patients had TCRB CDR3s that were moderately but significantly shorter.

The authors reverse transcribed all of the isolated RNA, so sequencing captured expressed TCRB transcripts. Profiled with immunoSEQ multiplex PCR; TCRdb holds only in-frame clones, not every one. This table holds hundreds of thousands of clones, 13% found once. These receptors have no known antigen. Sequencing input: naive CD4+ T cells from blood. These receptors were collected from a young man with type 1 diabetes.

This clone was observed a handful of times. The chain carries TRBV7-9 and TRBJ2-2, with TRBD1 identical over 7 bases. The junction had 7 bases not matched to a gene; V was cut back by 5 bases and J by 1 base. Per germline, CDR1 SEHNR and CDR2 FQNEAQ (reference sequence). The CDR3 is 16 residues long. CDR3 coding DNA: TGTGCCAGCAGCGCGACAGGGCCAAGGAACACCGGGGAGCTGTTTTTT. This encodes CASSATGPRNTGELFF. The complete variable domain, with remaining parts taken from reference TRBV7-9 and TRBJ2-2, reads DTGVSQNPRHKITKRGQNVTFRCDPISEHNRLYWYRQTLGQGPEFLTYFQNEAQLEKSRLLSDRFSAERPKGSFSTLEIQRTEQGDSAMYLCASSATGPRNTGELFFGEGSRLTVL.

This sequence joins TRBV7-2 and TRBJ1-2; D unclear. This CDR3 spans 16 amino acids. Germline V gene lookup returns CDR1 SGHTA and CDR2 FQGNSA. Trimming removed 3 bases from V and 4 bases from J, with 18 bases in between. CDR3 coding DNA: TGTGCCAGCAGCTTCGGAGACACTTCGGGGAGCTATGGCTACACCTTC. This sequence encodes CASSFGDTSGSYGYTF.

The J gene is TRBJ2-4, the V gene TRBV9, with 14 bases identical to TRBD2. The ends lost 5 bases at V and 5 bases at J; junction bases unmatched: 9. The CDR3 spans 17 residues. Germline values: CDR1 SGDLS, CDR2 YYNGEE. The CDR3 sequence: CASSARTSGGYENIQYF. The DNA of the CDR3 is TGTGCCAGCAGTGCCCGGACTAGCGGGGGGTATGAAAACATTCAGTACTTC. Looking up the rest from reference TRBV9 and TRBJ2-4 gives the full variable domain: DSGVTQTPKHLITATGQRVTLRCSPRSGDLSVYWYQQSLDQGLQFLIQYYNGEERAKGNILERFSAQQFPDLHSELNLSSLELGDSALYFCASSARTSGGYENIQYFGAGTRLSVL.

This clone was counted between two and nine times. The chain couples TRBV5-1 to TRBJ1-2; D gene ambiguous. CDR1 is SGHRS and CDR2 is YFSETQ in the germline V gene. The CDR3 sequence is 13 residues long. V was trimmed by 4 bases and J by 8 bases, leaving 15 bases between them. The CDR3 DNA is TGCGCCAGCAGCCGCGGGCCGGACGGCGGCTACACCTTC. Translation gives CASSRGPDGGYTF.

CDR3 protein: CASSWARGEAFF. CDR3 sequence (DNA): TGTGCCAGCAGTTGGGCGCGGGGTGAAGCTTTCTTT. The chain is built from TRBV25-1 and TRBJ1-1; D is unclear. The V end was cut by 5 bases, the J end by 7 bases, with 11 bases between. CDR3 size: 12 residues. Germline V gene data show CDR1 as MGHDK and CDR2 as SYGVNS.

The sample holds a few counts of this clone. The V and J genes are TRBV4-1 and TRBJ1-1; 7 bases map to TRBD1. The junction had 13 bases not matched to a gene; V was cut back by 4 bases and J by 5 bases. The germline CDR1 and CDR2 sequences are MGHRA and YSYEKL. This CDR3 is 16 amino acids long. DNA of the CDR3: TGCGCCAGCAGCCTCTACCTTCAAGGGGGCGAGACTGAAGCTTTCTTT. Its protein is CASSLYLQGGETEAFF.

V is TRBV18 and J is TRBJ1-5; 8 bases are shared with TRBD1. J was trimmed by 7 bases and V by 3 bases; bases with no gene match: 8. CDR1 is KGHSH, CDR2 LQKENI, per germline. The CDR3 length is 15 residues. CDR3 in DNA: TGTGCCAGCTCACCCATGGACAGGGACGGGCAGCCCCAGCATTTT. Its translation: CASSPMDRDGQPQHF.

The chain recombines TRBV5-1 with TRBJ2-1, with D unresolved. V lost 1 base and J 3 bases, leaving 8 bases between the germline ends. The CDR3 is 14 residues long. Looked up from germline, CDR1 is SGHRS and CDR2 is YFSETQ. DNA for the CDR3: TGCGCCAGCAGCTTGCCCGCAGACTACAATGAGCAGTTCTTC. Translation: CASSLPADYNEQFF.

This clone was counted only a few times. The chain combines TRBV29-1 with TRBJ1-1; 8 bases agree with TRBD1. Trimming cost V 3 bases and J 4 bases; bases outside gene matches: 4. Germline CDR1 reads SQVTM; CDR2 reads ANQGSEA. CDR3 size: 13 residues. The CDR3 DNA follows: TGCAGCGTTGATGGACAGGGAGTCACTGAAGCTTTCTTT. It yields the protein CSVDGQGVTEAFF.

This CDR3 is CASSGQINYGYTF. The CDR3 nucleotides read TGTGCCAGCAGCGGACAGATTAACTATGGCTACACCTTC. V gene TRBV2 combines with J gene TRBJ1-2, with a possible D match to TRBD1 (6 bases). V was cut by 6 bases and J by 1 base, with 9 bases left in between. The V gene's germline CDR1 is SNHLY and CDR2 FYNNEI. This CDR3 has 13 amino acids.

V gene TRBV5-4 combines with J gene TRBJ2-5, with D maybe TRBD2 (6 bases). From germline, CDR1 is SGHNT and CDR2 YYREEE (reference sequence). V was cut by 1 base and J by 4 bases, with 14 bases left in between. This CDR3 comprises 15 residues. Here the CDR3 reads CASSLSGQRVETQYF. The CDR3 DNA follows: TGTGCCAGCAGCTTGAGTGGGCAGCGGGTAGAGACCCAGTACTTC.

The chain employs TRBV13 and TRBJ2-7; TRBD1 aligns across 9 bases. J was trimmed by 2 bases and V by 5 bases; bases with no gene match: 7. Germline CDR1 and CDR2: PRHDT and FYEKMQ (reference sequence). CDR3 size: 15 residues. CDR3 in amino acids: CASSQEQGAPYEQYF. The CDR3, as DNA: TGTGCCAGCAGCCAAGAACAGGGGGCCCCCTACGAGCAGTACTTC.

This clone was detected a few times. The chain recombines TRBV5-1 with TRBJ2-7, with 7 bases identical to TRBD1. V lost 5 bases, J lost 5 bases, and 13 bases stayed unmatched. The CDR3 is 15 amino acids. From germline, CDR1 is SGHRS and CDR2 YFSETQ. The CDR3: CASSLPRDRSDEQYF. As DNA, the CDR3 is TGCGCCAGCAGTTTGCCCCGGGACAGAAGCGACGAGCAGTACTTC.

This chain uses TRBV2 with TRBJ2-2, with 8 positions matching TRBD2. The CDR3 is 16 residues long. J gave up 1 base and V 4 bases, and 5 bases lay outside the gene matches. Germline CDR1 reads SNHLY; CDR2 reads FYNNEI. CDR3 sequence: CASSVHSGGNTGELFF. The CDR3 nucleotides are TGTGCCAGCAGTGTGCACAGCGGGGGGAACACCGGGGAGCTGTTTTTT.

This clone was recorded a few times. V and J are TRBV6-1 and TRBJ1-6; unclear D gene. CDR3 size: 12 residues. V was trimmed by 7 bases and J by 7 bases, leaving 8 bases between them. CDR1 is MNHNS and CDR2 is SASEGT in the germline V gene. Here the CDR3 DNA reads TGTGCCAGCAAACCTGGCAATTCACCCCTCCACTTT. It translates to CASKPGNSPLHF.

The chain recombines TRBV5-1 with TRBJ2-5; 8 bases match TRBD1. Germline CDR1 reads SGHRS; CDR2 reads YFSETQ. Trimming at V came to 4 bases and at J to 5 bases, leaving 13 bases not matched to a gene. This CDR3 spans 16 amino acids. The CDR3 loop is CASSGVWPGGRETQYF. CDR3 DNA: TGCGCCAGCAGCGGGGTCTGGCCAGGGGGCAGGGAGACCCAGTACTTC.

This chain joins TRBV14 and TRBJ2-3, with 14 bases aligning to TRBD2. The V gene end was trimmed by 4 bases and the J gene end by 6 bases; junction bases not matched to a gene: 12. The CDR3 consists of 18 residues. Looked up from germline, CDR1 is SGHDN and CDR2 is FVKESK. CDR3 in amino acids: CASSPWRPGLAGADTQYF. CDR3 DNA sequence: TGTGCCAGCAGCCCGTGGCGACCGGGACTAGCGGGGGCCGATACGCAGTATTTT.

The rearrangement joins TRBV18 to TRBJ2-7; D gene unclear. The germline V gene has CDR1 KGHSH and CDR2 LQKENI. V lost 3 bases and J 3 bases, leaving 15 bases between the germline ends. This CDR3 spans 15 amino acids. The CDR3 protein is CASSPPRTDVYEQYF. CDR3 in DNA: TGTGCCAGCTCACCCCCCCGGACCGACGTCTACGAGCAGTACTTC.

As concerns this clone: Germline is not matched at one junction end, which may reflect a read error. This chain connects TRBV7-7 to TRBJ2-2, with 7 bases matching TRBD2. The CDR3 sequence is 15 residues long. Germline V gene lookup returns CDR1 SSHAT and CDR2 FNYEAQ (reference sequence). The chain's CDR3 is CASSSQGGHTGELFF. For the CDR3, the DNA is TGTGCTAGCAGCTCCCAGGGAGGGCACACCGGGGAGCTGTTTTTT.

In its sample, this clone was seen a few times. The chain's CDR3 is CASSRTGGSGNTIYF. DNA of the CDR3: TGCGCCAGCAGCAGAACAGGGGGCTCTGGAAACACCATATATTTT. This chain uses TRBV4-1 with TRBJ1-3; 8 bases line up with TRBD1. Germline V CDR1 and CDR2: MGHRA, YSYEKL. This CDR3 is 15 amino acids long. The V gene end was trimmed by 5 bases and the J gene end by 0 bases; junction bases not matched to a gene: 3.

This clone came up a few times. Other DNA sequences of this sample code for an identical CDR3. CDR3 sequence reads: CASSPTGDQPQHF. CDR3 DNA: TGTGCCAGCAGCCCGACAGGGGATCAGCCCCAGCATTTT. The gene calls are TRBV7-9 and TRBJ1-5; 8 bases are a match to TRBD1. With V trimmed by 5 bases and J by 5 bases, 2 bases remained unmatched. In germline, CDR1 is SEHNR, CDR2 FQNEAQ (reference sequence). This CDR3 contains 13 residues.

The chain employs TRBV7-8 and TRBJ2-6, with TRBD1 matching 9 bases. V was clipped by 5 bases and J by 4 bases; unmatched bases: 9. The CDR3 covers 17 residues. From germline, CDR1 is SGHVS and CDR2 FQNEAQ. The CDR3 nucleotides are TGTGCCAGCAGCCTCGGACAGGGGAGGTCCGGGGCCAACGTCCTGACTTTC. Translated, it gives CASSLGQGRSGANVLTF.

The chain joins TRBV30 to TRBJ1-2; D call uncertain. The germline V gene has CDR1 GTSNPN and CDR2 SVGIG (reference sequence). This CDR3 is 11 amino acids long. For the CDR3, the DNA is TGTGGTTGGGGAAAGGGCTATGGCTACACCTTC. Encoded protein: CGWGKGYGYTF.

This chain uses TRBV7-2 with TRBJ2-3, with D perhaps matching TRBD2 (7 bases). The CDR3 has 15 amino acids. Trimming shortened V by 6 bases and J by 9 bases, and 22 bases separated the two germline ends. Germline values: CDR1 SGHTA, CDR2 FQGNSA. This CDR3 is CASREAGAPRGTQYF. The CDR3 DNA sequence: TGTGCCAGCAGGGAGGCGGGGGCCCCGCGAGGGACGCAGTATTTT.

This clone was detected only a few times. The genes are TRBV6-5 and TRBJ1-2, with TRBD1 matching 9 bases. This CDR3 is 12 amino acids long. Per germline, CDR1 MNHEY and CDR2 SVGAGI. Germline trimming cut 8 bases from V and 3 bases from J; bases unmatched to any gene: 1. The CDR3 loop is CASRQGDYGYTF. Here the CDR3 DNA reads TGTGCCAGCCGACAGGGGGACTATGGCTACACCTTC.

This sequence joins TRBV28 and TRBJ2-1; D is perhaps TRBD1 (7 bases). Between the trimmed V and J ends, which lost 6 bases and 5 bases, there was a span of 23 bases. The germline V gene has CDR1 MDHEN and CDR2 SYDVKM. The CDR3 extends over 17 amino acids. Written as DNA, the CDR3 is TGTGCCAGCAGAGGGGGTGGAGGGGGCAGTTTTCACAATGAGCAGTTCTTC. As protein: CASRGGGGGSFHNEQFF.

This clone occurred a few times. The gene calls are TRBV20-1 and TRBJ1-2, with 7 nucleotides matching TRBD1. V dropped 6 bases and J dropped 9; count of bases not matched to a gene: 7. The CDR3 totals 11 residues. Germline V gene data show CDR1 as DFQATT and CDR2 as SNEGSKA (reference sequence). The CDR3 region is CSAPTGMSYTF. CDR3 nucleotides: TGCAGTGCCCCGACAGGGATGAGCTACACCTTC.

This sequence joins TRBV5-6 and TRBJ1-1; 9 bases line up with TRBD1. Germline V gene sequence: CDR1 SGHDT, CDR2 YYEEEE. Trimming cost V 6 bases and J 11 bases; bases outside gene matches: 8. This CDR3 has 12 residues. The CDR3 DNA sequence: TGTGCCAGCAAGCAGACGGGACAGGGCGCTTTCTTT. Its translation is CASKQTGQGAFF.

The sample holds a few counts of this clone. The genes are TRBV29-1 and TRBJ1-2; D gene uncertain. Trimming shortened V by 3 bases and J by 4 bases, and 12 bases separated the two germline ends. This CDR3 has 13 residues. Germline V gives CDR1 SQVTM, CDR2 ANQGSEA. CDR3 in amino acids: CSVDRADLYGYTF. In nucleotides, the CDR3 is TGCAGCGTTGATCGAGCCGATCTCTATGGCTACACCTTC.